This T cell receptor (beta chain) came from a study of cytomegalovirus exposure and HLA in healthy donors. Amplification used 60 Vbeta primers and 13 Jbeta primers. Clones were sequenced by immunoSEQ multiplex PCR, and TCRdb holds only the in-frame ones, with some missing. The sample lists approximately 220,000 clones, roughly 84% occurring once. Trimming shortened V by 6 bases and J by 2 bases, and 19 bases separated the two germline ends. CDR1 MNHNY and CDR2 SVGAGI come from the germline V gene (reference sequence). The CDR3 contains 16 residues. This chain connects TRBV6-6 to TRBJ1-2; a weak D match, TRBD1 (5 bases). The source is a boy aged 2-9 years in good health and CMV-seronegative. Sequenced: PBMCs. The CDR3 here is CASSTTDKDINYGYTF. CDR3 bases: TGTGCCAGCAGCACAACCGACAAGGACATCAACTATGGCTACACCTTC.